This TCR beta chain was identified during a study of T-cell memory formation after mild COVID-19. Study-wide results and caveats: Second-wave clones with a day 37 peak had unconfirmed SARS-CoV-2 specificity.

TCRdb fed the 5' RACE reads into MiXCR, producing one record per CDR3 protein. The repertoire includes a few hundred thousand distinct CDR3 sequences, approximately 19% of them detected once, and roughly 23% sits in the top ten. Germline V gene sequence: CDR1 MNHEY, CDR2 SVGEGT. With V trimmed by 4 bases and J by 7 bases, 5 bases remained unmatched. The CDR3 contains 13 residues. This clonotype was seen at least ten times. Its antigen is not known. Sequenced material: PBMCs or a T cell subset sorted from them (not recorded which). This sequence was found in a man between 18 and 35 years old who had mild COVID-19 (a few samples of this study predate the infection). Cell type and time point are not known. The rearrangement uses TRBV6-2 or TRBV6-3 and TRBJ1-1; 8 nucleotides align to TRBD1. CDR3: CASSSRDRSEAFF. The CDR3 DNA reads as TGTGCCAGCAGTTCTCGGGACAGGAGTGAAGCTTTCTTT.